Below, one TCR beta chain is given with its context. Per germline, CDR1 MNHEY and CDR2 SVGAGI. This CDR3 has 13 amino acids. Trimming took off 3 bases at V and 4 bases at J, with 9 bases between the two ends. Profiled with immunoSEQ multiplex PCR; TCRdb holds only in-frame clones, not every one. The repertoire holds approximately 91,000 clones, roughly four fifths seen once, with 2.1% in the top ten. This entry belongs to a study of glioma-infiltrating T cells after dendritic cell vaccination. The time point denotes: after dendritic cell vaccination, including at tumor progression/relapse. The receptor comes from a human donor with glioblastoma. The chain is built from TRBV6-5 and TRBJ1-1; D is perhaps TRBD1 (6 bases). The material was blood, obtained after dendritic cell vaccination. CDR3 nucleotides: TGTGCCAGCAGTTATAGGGGGAGCACTGAAGCTTTCTTT. This encodes CASSYRGSTEAFF.